This entry concerns a single T cell receptor (beta chain). These data belong to a study of T-cell reconstitution after alpha-beta-depleted transplantation in children. The CDR3 has 16 amino acids. Germline CDR1 is DFQATT and CDR2 is SNEGSKA (reference sequence). V dropped 6 bases and J dropped 3; count of bases not matched to a gene: 11. The library targeted TCRbeta and was prepared with unique molecular identifiers. TCRdb itself ran the PCR reads through MiXCR, one entry per CDR3 protein. The sample carries more than 450,000 distinct CDR3 sequences, about a sixth recorded once. The material was PBMCs from the stem cell graft donor, obtained from the stem cell graft. V gene TRBV20-1 combines with J gene TRBJ2-7; 13 nucleotides line up with TRBD2. The clonotype comes from a human donor who donated a stem cell graft to a child with acute lymphoblastic leukemia. The CDR3 bases are TGCAGTGCGCCGCGGGGACTAGCGGGATTCCTCTACGAGCAGTACTTC. Amino acid sequence: CSAPRGLAGFLYEQYF.